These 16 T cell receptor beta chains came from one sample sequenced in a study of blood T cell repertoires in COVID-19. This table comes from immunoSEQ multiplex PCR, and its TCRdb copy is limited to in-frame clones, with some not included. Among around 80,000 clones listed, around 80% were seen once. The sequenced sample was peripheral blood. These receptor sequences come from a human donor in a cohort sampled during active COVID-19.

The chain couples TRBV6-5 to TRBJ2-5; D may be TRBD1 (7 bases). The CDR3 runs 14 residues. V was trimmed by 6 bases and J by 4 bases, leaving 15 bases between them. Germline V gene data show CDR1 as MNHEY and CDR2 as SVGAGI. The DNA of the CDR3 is TGTGCCAGCAGAGACCGACAGGGAGGAGAGACCCAGTACTTC. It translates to CASRDRQGGETQYF.

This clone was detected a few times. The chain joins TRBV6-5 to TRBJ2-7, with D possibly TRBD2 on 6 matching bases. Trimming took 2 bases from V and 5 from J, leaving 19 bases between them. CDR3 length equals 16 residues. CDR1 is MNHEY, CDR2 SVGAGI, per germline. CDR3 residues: CASSYGGLAGRDEQYF. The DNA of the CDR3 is TGTGCCAGCAGTTACGGGGGGTTGGCGGGGCGGGACGAGCAGTACTTC.

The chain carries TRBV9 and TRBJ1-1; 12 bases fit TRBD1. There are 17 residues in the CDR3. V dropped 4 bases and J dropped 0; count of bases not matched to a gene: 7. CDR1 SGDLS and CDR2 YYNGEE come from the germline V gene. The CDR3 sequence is CASSPGTGGFLNTEAFF. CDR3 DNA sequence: TGTGCCAGCAGCCCGGGGACAGGGGGCTTTTTGAACACTGAAGCTTTCTTT.

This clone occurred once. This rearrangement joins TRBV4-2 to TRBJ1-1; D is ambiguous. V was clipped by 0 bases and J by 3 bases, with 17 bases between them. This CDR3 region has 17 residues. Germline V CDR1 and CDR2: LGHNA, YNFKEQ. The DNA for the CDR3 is TGTGCCAGCAGCCAAGAAGCCACCATTATGATGGACACTGAAGCTTTCTTT. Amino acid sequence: CASSQEATIMMDTEAFF.

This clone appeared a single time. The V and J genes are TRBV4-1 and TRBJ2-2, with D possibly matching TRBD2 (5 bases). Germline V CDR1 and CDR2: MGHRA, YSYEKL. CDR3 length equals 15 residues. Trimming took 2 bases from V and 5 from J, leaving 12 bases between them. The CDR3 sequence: CASSQPRSGTGELFF. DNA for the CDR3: TGCGCCAGCAGCCAACCGCGCAGCGGTACCGGGGAGCTGTTTTTT.

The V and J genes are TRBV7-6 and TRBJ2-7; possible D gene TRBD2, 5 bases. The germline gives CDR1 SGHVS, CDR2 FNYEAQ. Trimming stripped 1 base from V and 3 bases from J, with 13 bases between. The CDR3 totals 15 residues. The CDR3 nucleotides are TGTGCCAGCAGCTTAGGGAGCGGCCCGGGCTACGAGCAGTACTTC. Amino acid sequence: CASSLGSGPGYEQYF.

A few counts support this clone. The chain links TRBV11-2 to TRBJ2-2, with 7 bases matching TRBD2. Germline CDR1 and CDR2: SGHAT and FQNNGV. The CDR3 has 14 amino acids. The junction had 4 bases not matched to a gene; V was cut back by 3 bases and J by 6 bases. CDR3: CASSFSGVPGELFF. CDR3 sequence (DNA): TGTGCCAGCAGCTTCAGCGGGGTTCCCGGGGAGCTGTTTTTT.

The CDR3 DNA follows: TGTGCCAGCAGTGAAGAGGGGACAGGGATCGGTGGCTACACCTTC. Translation: CASSEEGTGIGGYTF. The chain has TRBV2 and TRBJ1-2; 9 bases fit TRBD1. In germline, CDR1 is SNHLY, CDR2 FYNNEI. The trim removed 1 base at V and 7 bases at J, leaving 7 bases unmatched. The CDR3 length is 15 residues.

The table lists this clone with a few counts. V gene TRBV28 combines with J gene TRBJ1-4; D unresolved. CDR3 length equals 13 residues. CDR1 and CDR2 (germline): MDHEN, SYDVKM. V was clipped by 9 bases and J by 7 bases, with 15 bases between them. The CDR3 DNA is TGTGCCAGTAGGGAGATGGGGATTGAAAAACTGTTTTTT. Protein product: CASREMGIEKLFF.

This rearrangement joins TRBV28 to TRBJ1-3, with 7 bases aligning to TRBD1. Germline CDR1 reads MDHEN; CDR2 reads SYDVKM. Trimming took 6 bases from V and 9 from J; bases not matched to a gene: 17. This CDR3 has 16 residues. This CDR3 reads CASRATGKLSRVTIYF. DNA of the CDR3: TGTGCCAGCAGAGCGACAGGGAAACTATCCCGGGTCACCATATATTTT. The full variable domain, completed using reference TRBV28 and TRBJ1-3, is DVKVTQSSRYLVKRTGEKVFLECVQDMDHENMFWYRQDPGLGLRLIYFSYDVKMKEKGDIPEGYSVSREKKERFSLILESASTNQTSMYLCASRATGKLSRVTIYFGEGSWLTVV.

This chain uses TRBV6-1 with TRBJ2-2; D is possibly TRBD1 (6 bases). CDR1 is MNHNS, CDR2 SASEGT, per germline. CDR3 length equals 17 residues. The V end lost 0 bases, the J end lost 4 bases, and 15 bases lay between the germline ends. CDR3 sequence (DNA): TGTGCCAGCAGTGAAGCAGCAGGGGCGAGGCCCACCGGGGAGCTGTTTTTT. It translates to CASSEAAGARPTGELFF.

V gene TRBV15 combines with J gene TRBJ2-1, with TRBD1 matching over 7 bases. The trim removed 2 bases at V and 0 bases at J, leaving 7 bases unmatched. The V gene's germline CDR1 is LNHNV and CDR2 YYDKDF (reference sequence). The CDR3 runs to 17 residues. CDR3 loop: CATSRPLGGGSYNEQFF. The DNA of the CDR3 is TGTGCCACCAGCAGACCTCTAGGGGGCGGCTCCTACAATGAGCAGTTCTTC.

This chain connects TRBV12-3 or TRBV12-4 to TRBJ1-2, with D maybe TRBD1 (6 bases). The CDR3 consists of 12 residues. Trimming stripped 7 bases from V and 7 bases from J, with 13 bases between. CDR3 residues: CASMQGIGGYTF. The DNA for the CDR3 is TGTGCCAGCATGCAGGGGATCGGTGGCTACACCTTC.

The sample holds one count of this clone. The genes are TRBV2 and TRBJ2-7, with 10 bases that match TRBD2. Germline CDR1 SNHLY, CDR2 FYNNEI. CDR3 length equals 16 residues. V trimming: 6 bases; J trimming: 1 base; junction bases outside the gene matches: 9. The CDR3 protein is CASSHPGLASSYEQYF. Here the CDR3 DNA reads TGTGCCAGCAGCCATCCGGGACTAGCGTCGTCCTACGAGCAGTACTTC. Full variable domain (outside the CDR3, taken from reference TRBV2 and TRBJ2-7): EPEVTQTPSHQVTQMGQEVILRCVPISNHLYFYWYRQILGQKVEFLVSFYNNEISEKSEIFDDQFSVERPDGSNFTLKIRSTKLEDSAMYFCASSHPGLASSYEQYFGPGTRLTVT.

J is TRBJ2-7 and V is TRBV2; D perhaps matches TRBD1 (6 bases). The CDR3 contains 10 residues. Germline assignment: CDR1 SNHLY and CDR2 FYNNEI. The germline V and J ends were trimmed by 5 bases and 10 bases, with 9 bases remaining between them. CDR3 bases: TGTGCCAGCAGTTCGGGACATCAGTACTTC. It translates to CASSSGHQYF.

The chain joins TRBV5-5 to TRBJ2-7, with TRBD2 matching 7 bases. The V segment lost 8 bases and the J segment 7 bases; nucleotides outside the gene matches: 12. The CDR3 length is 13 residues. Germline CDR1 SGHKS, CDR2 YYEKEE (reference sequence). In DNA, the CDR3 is TGTGCCAGTAGCCCTTTTGGGGGGGAGGAGCAGTACTTC. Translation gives CASSPFGGEEQYF. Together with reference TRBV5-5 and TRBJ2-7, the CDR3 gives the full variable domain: DAGVTQSPTHLIKTRGQQVTLRCSPISGHKSVSWYQQVLGQGPQFIFQYYEKEERGRGNFPDRFSARQFPNYSSELNVNALLLGDSALYLCASSPFGGEEQYFGPGTRLTVT.